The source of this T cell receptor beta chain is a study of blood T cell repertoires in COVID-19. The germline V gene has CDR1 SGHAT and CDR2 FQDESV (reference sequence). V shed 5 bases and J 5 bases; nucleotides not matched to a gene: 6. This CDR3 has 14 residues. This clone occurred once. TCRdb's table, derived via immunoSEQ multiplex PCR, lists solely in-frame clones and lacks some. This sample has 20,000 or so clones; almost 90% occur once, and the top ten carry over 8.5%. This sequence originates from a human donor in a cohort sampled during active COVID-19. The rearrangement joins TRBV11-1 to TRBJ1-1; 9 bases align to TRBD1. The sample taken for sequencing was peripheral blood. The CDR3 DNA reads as TGTGCCAGCAGCCTTACAGGGGGCAGGACTGAAGCTTTCTTT. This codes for CASSLTGGRTEAFF.